This T cell receptor (beta chain) is from a study of blood T cell repertoires in COVID-19. TCRdb's table, derived via immunoSEQ multiplex PCR, lists solely in-frame clones and lacks some. The sample lists around 300,000 clones; more than 80% were seen once. CDR1 and CDR2 (germline): LGHDT, YNNKEL (reference sequence). This CDR3 comprises 16 residues. V was shortened by 0 bases and J by 2 bases, with 11 bases between the two germline ends. This clone was seen a single time. The TCR sequence derives from a woman between 18 and 29 years old who had recovered from COVID-19. The chain carries TRBV3-1 (or the pseudogene TRBV3-2) and TRBJ1-3; unclear D gene. Sequenced: PBMCs or T cells enriched from blood (not recorded which). CDR3 loop: CASSQDNRFPGNTIYF. CDR3 DNA: TGTGCCAGCAGCCAAGATAATCGGTTTCCTGGAAACACCATATATTTT.